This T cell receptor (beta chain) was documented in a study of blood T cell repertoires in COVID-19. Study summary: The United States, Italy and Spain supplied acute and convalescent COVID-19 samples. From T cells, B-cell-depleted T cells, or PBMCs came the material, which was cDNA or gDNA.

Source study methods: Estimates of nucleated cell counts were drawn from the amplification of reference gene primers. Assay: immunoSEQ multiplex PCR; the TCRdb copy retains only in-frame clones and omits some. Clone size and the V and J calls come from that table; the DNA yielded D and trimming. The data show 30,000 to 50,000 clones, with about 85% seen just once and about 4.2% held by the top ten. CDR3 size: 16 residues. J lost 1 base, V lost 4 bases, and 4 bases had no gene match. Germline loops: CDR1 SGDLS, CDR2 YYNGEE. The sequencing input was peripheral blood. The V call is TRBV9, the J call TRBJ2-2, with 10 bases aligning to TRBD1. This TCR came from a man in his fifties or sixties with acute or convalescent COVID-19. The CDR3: CASSPRTGGNTGELFF. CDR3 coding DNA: TGTGCCAGCAGCCCTCGGACAGGGGGGAACACCGGGGAGCTGTTTTTT.